This TCR beta chain was documented in a study of cytomegalovirus exposure and HLA in healthy donors. For the study at large: Approximately 85 million unique TCRs from HLA-typed donors were held in an early release of data.

A note on this clone: The antigen is undetermined.

Study results and limitations: The only immune exposure information that was available was CMV serostatus. An ancestry cluster, one associated with Asian ancestry, reportedly showed fewer N-insertions than the roughly 670-donor mean in a later analysis.

The study ran its PCR with 60 Vbeta and 13 Jbeta primers. Assay used: immunoSEQ multiplex PCR; TCRdb lists only in-frame clones, some missing. In the table there are fewer than 250,000 clones, approximately 87% of which are singletons. Germline lookup yields CDR1 SEHNR and CDR2 FQNEAQ (reference sequence). This CDR3 is 13 amino acids long. Trimming took off 6 bases at V and 4 bases at J, with 10 bases between the two ends. This TCR was sampled from a human donor in good health. V usage is TRBV7-9 and J usage is TRBJ1-3, with D uncertain. The material sequenced was PBMCs. CDR3 in DNA: TGTGCCAGCAGATTGGGCGTCGGAAACACCATATATTTT. Translation gives CASRLGVGNTIYF. Together with reference TRBV7-9 and TRBJ1-3, the CDR3 gives the full variable domain: DTGVSQNPRHKITKRGQNVTFRCDPISEHNRLYWYRQTLGQGPEFLTYFQNEAQLEKSRLLSDRFSAERPKGSFSTLEIQRTEQGDSAMYLCASRLGVGNTIYFGEGSWLTVV.